The table lists the clone carrying this TCR beta chain with a count of one. This sample was taken from a study of blood T cell repertoires in COVID-19. Study in general: Donors in the United States, Italy and Spain gave samples during acute or convalescent COVID-19.

The CDR3 runs to 14 residues. Trimming removed 4 bases from V and 9 bases from J; junction bases left unmatched: 10. The germline CDR1 and CDR2 sequences are SGHRS and YFSETQ. Clones were sequenced by immunoSEQ multiplex PCR, and TCRdb holds only the in-frame ones, with some missing. The sample shows a few hundred thousand clones, about 86% of them seen only once. V gene TRBV5-1 combines with J gene TRBJ2-1, with 7 bases matching TRBD1. Sequencing used PBMCs or T cells enriched from blood (not recorded which). This TCR came from a woman aged 45-65 years who had recovered from COVID-19. DNA for the CDR3: TGCGCCAGCAGCCCAAAACCACAGGGGTCTGAGCAGTTCTTC. This sequence encodes CASSPKPQGSEQFF.